The rows below give T cell receptor beta chains drawn from one sample of a study of blood T cell repertoires in COVID-19. Libraries were prepared by immunoSEQ multiplex PCR; TCRdb keeps only in-frame clonotypes and omits some of them. The data show 130,000 to 150,000 clones, with about 83% seen just once and under 7% held by the top ten. Sequencing was carried out using PBMCs or T cells enriched from blood (not recorded which). The origin of the receptors is a woman aged 50 to 60 who had been exposed to COVID-19. Each CDR3 is given with its conserved first and last residue. Fields, in order: J gene, D gene, clone size, V gene, CDR3 DNA, CDR3 protein. The D gene is left open where the match is weak. Not all rows give a size; the values are once, few, many and, for expanded clones, a class.

TRBJ2-7,NA,NA,TRBV29-1,TGCAGCGGCACTCAGGGGATCCCCTACGAGCAGTACTTC,CSGTQGIPYEQYF
TRBJ2-2,TRBD1,NA,TRBV27,TGTGCCAGCAGTTTAGGGGACAGGGTCACCGGGGAGCTGTTTTTT,CASSLGDRVTGELFF
TRBJ2-7,NA,NA,TRBV9,TGTGCCAGCAGCGCAGACACTAGACCCTACGAGCAGTACTTC,CASSADTRPYEQYF
TRBJ1-2,TRBD1,NA,TRBV5-4,TGTGCCAGCAGCCCGCCCGGGACAGGGGGGAGCTATGGCTACACCTTC,CASSPPGTGGSYGYTF
TRBJ2-1,TRBD2,NA,TRBV19,TGTGCCAGTAGTCACCCGGGACTAGGGGGCAATGAGCAGTTCTTC,CASSHPGLGGNEQFF
TRBJ2-5,NA,NA,TRBV5-6,TGTGCCAGCAGCTTGGGGCTTGTGGAGACCCAGTACTTC,CASSLGLVETQYF
TRBJ2-3,TRBD1,NA,TRBV25-1,TGTGCCAGCAGTCCCCCCGGGACAGGCACAGATACGCAGTATTTT,CASSPPGTGTDTQYF
TRBJ2-7,TRBD2,NA,TRBV7-3,TGTGCCAGCAGCCGGACTAGCGGGGGGTCTTACGAGCAGTACTTC,CASSRTSGGSYEQYF
TRBJ2-3,NA,NA,TRBV20-1,TGCAGTGCTAGAGATCTGGATACGCAGTATTTT,CSARDLDTQYF
TRBJ1-2,NA,NA,TRBV2,TGTGCCAGCACTCCCGGGGTTAACTATGGCTACACCTTC,CASTPGVNYGYTF
TRBJ2-3,TRBD2,NA,TRBV7-9,TGTGCCAGCAGCTTTAGTGCGTTGGCTAGCGGGGTTGCAGATACGCAGTATTTT,CASSFSALASGVADTQYF
TRBJ2-3,TRBD2,NA,TRBV29-1,TGCAGCGTCGAAACTAGCGGGGCAGATACGCAGTATTTT,CSVETSGADTQYF
TRBJ1-2,NA,NA,TRBV5-6,TGTGCCAGCAGCTCCTACGGACTAATGGGGGGGAATGGCTACACCTTC,CASSSYGLMGGNGYTF
TRBJ2-7,TRBD2,few,TRBV7-8,TGTGCCAGCAGCTTAATCGGGGGGAGCGAGCAGTACTTC,CASSLIGGSEQYF
TRBJ2-3,TRBD2,once,TRBV3-1/TRBV3-2,TGTGCCAGCAGCCAAGTCCTCCTAGCGGGGGGAGGCACAGATACGCAGTATTTT,CASSQVLLAGGGTDTQYF